This TCR beta chain was retrieved from a study of blood T cell repertoires in COVID-19 (dated by TCRdb to 2020 to 2022). As for the study more broadly: Samples covering the acute and convalescent phases of COVID-19 were provided by collaborators in the United States, Italy and Spain. Subjects who had been exposed to COVID-19, were actively infected with it, or had recovered from it provided the deeply sampled blood TCRbeta repertoires that made up the dataset. The repertoires were released in a freely available public database meant as a resource for research on the immune response to SARS-CoV-2. HLA class I and class II types, where available, came from metadata supplied by the sample provider rather than from assay-based typing. The material from the prospective study consisted of cDNA or gDNA derived from T cells, B-cell-depleted T cells, or PBMCs. Sample metadata almost always included a de-identified subject ID, COVID-19 status, age in years and sex. The samples were drawn from two sources: the first 160 participants of the ongoing ImmuneRACE study, and over 1,000 subjects contributed by 6 global collaborators. Here is what the overall study found, with its caveats: The quantity of clinical and demographic metadata differed by source and by participant and was supplied without curation.

TCRbeta CDR3 regions were amplified from genomic DNA using the immunoSEQ Assay, a bias-controlled multiplex PCR. The paper's data handling went like this. The number of nucleated cells in each sample was estimated from the amplification of reference gene primers within the assay. To quantify the absolute abundance of each unique TCRbeta CDR3 rearrangement, sequence reads were collapsed and filtered. Productive Simpson clonality was computed per sample as the square root of Simpson's diversity index over productive rearrangements. This is the immuneACCESS table as TCRdb keeps it, with only in-frame sequences that have V and J called. A part of the clones is gone; compared with another copy, unresolved V genes explain less than half, and the rest is unexplained. That table supplies the V and J calls and clone size; D and trimming were determined from the DNA. The sample table records a few hundred thousand clones; 89% of these occur just once. 0.95% to 1.5% of the sample belongs to the ten largest clones.

The collaborating institutions used their own protocols to collect whole blood in K2EDTA tubes. For TCRbeta analysis, collaborators shipped samples as frozen whole blood, isolated PBMCs, or DNA extracted from either of those sample types. To note about this clone: The antigen it binds to is not known. No base qualities exist here, and no much larger clone lies one base off it.

This TCR derives from a man in his forties with acute or convalescent COVID-19. The specimen sequenced was peripheral blood.

The nucleotides are TGTGCCAGCAGTTTTCAGGGGTTGACCTACAATGAGCAGTTCTTC. Its translation is CASSFQGLTYNEQFF. The chain was built from TRBV6-2 or TRBV6-3 and TRBJ2-1; TRBD1 is possibly the D segment (6 matching bases). The CDR3 covers 15 residues, taking in both the cysteine and the phenylalanine. Just CDR3 DNA is preserved here, 45 bases in frame from base 1. Via the germline V gene, CDR1 is MNHEY and CDR2 SVGEGT. The junction carries 12 bases between V and J, which are trimmed by 4 bases and 2 bases respectively.